The present T cell receptor beta chain was sequenced within a study of blood T cell repertoires in COVID-19. Study in general: Both acute and convalescent COVID-19 samples were obtained from the United States, Italy and Spain. Sample material is recorded as cDNA or gDNA derived from T cells, B-cell-depleted T cells, or PBMCs.

Trimming shortened V by 8 bases and J by 0 bases, and 8 bases separated the two germline ends. The CDR3 is 13 residues long. Germline V gives CDR1 MNHNY, CDR2 SVGAGI (reference sequence). Authors' data handling: Using reference gene primer amplification, nucleated cell counts were estimated. Sequencing was performed with immunoSEQ multiplex PCR; in TCRdb, only in-frame clones are kept and a portion is missing. V and J calls and clone size are given by that table; D and trimming were obtained from the DNA. The table lists around 55,000 clones, 80% to 95% of them singletons. The V call is TRBV6-6, the J call TRBJ1-3, with D possibly TRBD1 on 5 matching bases. The specimen sequenced was peripheral blood. The TCR sequence derives from a human donor with active COVID-19. The donor label of this sample is uncertain. CDR3 sequence reads: CASGGSSGNTIYF. The CDR3 DNA is TGTGCCAGCGGGGGGAGCTCTGGAAACACCATATATTTT.